The present T cell receptor (beta chain) was sequenced within a study of blood T cell repertoires in COVID-19. On the study more broadly: The origin of the acute and convalescent COVID-19 samples was the United States, Italy and Spain. T cells, B-cell-depleted T cells, or PBMCs provided the cDNA or gDNA that served as material.

Looked up from germline, CDR1 is MNHEY and CDR2 is SVGAGI. The CDR3 consists of 15 residues. V lost 5 bases to trimming and J lost 6 bases; unmatched junction nucleotides: 6. Per the original data handling: Estimates of nucleated cell counts were drawn from the amplification of reference gene primers. This table comes from immunoSEQ multiplex PCR, and its TCRdb copy is limited to in-frame clones, with some not included. V, J and clone size reflect that table, while D and trimming were determined from the DNA. The sample includes roughly 150,000 clones, roughly 85% seen only once; the top ten take around 3%.

The sequenced sample consisted of peripheral blood. The receptor was derived from a man aged 45-60 years with acute or convalescent COVID-19. V is TRBV6-5 and J is TRBJ2-3; the match to TRBD2 covers 12 bases. DNA for the CDR3: TGTGCCAGCAGTCCTAGCGGGGGGGAGGCGGATACGCAGTATTTT. It codes for CASSPSGGEADTQYF.